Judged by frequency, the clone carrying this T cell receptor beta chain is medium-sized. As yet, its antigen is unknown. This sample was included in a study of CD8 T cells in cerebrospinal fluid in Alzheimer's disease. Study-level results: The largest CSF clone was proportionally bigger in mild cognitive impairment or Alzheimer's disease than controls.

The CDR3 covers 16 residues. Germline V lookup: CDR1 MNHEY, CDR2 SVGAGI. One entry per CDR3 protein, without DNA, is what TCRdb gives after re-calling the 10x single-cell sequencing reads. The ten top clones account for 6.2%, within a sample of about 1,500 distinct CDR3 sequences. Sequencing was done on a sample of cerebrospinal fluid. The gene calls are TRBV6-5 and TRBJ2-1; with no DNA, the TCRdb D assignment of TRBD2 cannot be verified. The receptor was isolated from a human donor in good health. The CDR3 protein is CASSYSILAGDNEQFF.